This TCR beta chain was sequenced during a study of blood T cell repertoires in COVID-19. The CDR3 covers 15 residues. The data were produced by immunoSEQ multiplex PCR, yet TCRdb's version contains in-frame clones alone and is incomplete. The sample has approximately 320,000 clones, more than 75% seen once. The TCR originated in a man in his sixties who had recovered from COVID-19. Sequencing used PBMCs or T cells enriched from blood (not recorded which). The V call is TRBV21-1, the J call TRBJ1-1. TRBV21-1 is a known pseudogene. CDR3 nucleotides: TGTGCCAGCAGACTCCTACGAGAGTCGAACACTGAAGCTTTCTTT. This gives the protein CASRLLRESNTEAFF.